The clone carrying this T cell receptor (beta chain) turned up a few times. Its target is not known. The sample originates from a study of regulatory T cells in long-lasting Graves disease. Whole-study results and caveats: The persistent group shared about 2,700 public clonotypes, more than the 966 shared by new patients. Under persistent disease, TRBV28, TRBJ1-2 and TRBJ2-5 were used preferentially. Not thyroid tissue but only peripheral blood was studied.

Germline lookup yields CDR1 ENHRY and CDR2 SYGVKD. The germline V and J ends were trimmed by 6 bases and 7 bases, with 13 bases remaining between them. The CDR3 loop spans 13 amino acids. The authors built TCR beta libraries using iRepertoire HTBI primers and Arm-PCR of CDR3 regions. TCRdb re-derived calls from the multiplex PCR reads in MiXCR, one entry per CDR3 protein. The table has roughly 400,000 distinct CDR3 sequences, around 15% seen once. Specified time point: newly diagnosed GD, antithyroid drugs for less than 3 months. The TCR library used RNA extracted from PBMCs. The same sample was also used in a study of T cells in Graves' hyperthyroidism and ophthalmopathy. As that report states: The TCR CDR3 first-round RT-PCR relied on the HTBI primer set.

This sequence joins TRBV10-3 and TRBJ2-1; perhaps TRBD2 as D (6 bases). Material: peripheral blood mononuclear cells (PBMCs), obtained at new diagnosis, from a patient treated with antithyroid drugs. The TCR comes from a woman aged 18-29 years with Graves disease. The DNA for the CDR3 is TGTGCCATCAGAGCCGGGACTGAAAATGAGCAGTTCTTC. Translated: CAIRAGTENEQFF.